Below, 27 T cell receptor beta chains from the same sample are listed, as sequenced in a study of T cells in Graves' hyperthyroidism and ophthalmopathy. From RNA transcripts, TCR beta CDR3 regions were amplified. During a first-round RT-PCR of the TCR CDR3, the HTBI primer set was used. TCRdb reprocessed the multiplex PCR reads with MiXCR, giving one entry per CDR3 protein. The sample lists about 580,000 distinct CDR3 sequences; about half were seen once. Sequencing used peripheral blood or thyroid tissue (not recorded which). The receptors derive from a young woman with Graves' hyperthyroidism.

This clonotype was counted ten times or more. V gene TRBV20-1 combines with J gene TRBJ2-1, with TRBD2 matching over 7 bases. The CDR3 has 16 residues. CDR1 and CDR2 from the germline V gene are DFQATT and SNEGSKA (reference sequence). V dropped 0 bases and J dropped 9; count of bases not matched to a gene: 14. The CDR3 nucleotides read TGCAGTGCTAGAGATCTAACGCGACGGGAGGCTTCTGAGCAGTTCTTC. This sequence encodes CSARDLTRREASEQFF.

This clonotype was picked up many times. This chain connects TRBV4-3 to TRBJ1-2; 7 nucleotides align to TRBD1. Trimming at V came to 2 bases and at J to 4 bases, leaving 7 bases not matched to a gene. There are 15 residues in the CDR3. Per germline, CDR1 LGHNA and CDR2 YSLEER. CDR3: CASSQTPGQLYGYTF. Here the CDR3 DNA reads TGCGCCAGCAGCCAAACCCCGGGACAGCTCTATGGCTACACCTTC.

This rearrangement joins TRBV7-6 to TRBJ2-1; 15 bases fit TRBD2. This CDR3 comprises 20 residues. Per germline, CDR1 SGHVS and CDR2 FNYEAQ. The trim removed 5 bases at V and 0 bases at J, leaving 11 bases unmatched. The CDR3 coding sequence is TGTGCCAGCAGCCCTCCAGGGACTAGCGGGAGGCTTTCCTCCTACAATGAGCAGTTCTTC. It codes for CASSPPGTSGRLSSYNEQFF.

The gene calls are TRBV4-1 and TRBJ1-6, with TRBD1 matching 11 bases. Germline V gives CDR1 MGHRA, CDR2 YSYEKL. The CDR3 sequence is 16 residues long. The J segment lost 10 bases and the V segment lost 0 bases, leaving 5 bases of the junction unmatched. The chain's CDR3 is CASSQEHGTGGSPLHF. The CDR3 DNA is TGCGCCAGCAGCCAAGAACATGGGACAGGGGGATCACCCCTCCACTTT.

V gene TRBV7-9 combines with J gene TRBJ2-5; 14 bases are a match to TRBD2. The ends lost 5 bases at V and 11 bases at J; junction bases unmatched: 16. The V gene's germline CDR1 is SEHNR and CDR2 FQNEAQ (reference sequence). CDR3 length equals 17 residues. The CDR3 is CASSRWSGLAGVDTQYF. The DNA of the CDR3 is TGTGCCAGCAGCCGATGGTCGGGACTAGCGGGAGTAGATACGCAGTACTTC.

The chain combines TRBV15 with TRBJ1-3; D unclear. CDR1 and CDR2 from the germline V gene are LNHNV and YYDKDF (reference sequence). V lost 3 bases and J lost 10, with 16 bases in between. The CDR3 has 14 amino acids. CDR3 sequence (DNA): TGTGCCACCAGCAGGGCGGGAGTCGGGGAGACCATATATTTT. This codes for CATSRAGVGETIYF. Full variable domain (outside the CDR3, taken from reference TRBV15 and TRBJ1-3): DAMVIQNPRYQVTQFGKPVTLSCSQTLNHNVMYWYQQKSSQAPKLLFHYYDKDFNNEADTPDNFQSRRPNTSFCFLDIRSPGLGDTAMYLCATSRAGVGETIYFGEGSWLTVV.

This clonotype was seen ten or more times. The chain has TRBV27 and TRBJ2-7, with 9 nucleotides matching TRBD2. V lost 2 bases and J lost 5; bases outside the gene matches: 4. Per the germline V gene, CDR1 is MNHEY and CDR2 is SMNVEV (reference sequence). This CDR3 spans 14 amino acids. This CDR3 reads CASSLRGRADEQYF. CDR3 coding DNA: TGTGCCAGCAGTTTACGCGGGAGGGCCGACGAGCAGTACTTC.

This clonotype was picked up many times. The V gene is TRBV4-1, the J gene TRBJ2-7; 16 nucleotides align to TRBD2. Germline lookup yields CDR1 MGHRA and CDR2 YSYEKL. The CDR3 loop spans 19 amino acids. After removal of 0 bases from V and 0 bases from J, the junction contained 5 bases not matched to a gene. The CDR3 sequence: CASSQDTGLAGGFSYEQYF. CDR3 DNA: TGCGCCAGCAGCCAAGATACGGGACTAGCGGGAGGGTTCTCCTACGAGCAGTACTTC.

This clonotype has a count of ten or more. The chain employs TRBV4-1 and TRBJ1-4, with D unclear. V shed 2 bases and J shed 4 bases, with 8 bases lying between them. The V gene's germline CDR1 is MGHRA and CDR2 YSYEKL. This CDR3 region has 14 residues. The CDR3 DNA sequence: TGCGCCAGCAGCCAATTCGGCGGTAATGAAAAACTGTTTTTT. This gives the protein CASSQFGGNEKLFF.

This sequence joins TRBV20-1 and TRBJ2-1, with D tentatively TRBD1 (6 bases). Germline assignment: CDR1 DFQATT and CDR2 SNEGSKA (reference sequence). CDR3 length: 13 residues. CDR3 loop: CSVEEDRWNEQFF. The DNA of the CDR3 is TGCAGCGTTGAAGAAGACAGGTGGAATGAGCAGTTCTTC.

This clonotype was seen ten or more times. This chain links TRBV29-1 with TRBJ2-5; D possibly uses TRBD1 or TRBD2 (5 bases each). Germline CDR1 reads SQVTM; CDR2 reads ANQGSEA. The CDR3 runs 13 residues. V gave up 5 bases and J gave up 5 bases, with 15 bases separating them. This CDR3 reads CSVNTGPGETQYF. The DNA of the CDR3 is TGCAGCGTTAATACGGGACCCGGGGAGACCCAGTACTTC. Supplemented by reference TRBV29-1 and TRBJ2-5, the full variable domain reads SAVISQKPSRDICQRGTSLTIQCQVDSQVTMMFWYRQQPGQSLTLIATANQGSEATYESGFVIDKFPISRPNLTFSTLTVSNMSPEDSSIYLCSVNTGPGETQYFGPGTRLLVL.

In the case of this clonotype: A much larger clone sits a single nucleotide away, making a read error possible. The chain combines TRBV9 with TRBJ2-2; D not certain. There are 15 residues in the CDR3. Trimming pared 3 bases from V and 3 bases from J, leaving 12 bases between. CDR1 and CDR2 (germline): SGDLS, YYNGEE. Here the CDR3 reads CASSATPSDTGELFF. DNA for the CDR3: TGTGCCAGCAGCGCCACCCCGAGCGACACCGGGGAGCTGTTTTTT.

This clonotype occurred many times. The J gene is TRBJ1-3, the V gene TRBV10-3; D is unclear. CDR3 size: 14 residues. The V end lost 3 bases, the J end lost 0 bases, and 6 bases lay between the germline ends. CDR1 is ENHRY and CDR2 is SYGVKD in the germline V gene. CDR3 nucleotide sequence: TGTGCCATCAGTGAAGGGATCTCTGGAAACACCATATATTTT. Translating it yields CAISEGISGNTIYF.

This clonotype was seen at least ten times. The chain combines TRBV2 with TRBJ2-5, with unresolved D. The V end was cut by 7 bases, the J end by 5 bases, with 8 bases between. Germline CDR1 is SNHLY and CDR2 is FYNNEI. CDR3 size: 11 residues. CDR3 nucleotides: TGTGCCAGCACCATGGGGGAGACCCAGTACTTC. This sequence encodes CASTMGETQYF.

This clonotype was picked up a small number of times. The CDR3: CASSLQDGFGELFF. DNA of the CDR3: TGTGCCAGCAGCCTACAGGACGGGTTCGGGGAGCTGTTTTTT. The chain links TRBV11-3 to TRBJ2-2; D is possibly TRBD1 (5 bases). Per the germline V gene, CDR1 is SGHNT and CDR2 is YENEEA. The CDR3 is 14 residues long. Trimming cost V 5 bases and J 7 bases, with 14 bases left between them.

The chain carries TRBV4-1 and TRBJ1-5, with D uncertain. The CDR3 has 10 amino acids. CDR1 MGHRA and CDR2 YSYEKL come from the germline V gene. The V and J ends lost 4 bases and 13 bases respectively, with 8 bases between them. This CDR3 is CASSLSGQHF. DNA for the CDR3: TGCGCCAGCAGCCTCTCGGGACAGCATTTT.

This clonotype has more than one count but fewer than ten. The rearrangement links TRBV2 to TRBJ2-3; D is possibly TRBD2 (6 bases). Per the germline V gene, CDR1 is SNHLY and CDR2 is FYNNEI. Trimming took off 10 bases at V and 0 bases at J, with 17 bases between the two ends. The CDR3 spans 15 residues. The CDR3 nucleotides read TGTGCCACGTCCAGGAGGGAGACTAGCACAGATACGCAGTATTTT. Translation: CATSRRETSTDTQYF.

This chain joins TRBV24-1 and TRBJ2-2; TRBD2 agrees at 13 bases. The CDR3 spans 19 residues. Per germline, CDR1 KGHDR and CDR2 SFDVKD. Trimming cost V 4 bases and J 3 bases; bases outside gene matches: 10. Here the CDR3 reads CATSDRTSGSSVYTGELFF. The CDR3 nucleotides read TGTGCCACCAGTGACCGGACTAGCGGGAGCTCCGTCTACACCGGGGAGCTGTTTTTT.

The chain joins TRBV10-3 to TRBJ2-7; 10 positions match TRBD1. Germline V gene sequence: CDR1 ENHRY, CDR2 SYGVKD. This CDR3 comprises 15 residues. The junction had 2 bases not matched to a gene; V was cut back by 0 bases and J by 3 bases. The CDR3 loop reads CAISESDRGIYEQYF. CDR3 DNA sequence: TGTGCCATCAGTGAGTCGGACAGGGGGATCTACGAGCAGTACTTC.

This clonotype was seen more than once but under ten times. CDR3 DNA sequence: TGCAGCGTTGAATCGGAAGTAGCGGGAGTCGAGCAGTACTTC. Protein product: CSVESEVAGVEQYF. The V call is TRBV29-1, the J call TRBJ2-7; 9 bases line up with TRBD2. With 2 bases clipped from V and 6 bases from J, the junction kept 8 bases outside the gene matches. Germline values: CDR1 SQVTM, CDR2 ANQGSEA. The CDR3 consists of 14 residues.

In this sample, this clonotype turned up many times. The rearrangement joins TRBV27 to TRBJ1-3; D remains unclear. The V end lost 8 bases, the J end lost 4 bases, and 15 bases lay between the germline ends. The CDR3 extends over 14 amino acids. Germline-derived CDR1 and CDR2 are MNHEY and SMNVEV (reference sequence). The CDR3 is CASQPTFPGNTIYF. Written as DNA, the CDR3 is TGTGCCAGCCAACCGACCTTCCCGGGAAACACCATATATTTT.

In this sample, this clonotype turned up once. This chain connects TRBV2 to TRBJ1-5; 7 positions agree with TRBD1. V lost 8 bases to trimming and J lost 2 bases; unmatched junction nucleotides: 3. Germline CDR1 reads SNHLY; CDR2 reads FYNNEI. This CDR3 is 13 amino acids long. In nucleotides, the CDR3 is TGTGCCAGCGGACAGGTAGGCAATCAGCCCCAGCATTTT. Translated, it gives CASGQVGNQPQHF.

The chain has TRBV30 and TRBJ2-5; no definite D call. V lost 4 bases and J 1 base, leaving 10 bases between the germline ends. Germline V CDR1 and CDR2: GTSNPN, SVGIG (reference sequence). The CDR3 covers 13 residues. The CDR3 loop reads CAWKFWTQETQYF. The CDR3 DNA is TGTGCCTGGAAATTTTGGACCCAAGAGACCCAGTACTTC.

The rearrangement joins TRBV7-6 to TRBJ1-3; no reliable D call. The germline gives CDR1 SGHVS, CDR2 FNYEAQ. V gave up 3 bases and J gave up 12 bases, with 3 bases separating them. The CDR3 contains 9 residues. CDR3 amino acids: CASSFNIYF. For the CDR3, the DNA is TGTGCCAGCAGCTTTAACATATATTTT. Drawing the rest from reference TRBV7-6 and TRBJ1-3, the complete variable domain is GAGVSQSPRYKVTKRGQDVALRCDPISGHVSLYWYRQALGQGPEFLTYFNYEAQQDKSGLPNDRFSAERPEGSISTLTIQRTEQRDSAMYRCASSFNIYFGEGSWLTVV.

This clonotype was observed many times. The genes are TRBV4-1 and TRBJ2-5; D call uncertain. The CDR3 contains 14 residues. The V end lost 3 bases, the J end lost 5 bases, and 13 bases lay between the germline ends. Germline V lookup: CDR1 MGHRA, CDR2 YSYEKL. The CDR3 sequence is CASSQEPGRETQYF. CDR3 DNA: TGCGCCAGCAGCCAGGAACCCGGCCGGGAGACCCAGTACTTC.

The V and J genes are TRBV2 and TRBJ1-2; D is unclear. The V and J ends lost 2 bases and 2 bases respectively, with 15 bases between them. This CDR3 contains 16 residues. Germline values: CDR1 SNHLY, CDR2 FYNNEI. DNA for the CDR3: TGTGCCAGCAGTGAACTGGGGTCCTACTTAAACTATGGCTACACCTTC. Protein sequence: CASSELGSYLNYGYTF.

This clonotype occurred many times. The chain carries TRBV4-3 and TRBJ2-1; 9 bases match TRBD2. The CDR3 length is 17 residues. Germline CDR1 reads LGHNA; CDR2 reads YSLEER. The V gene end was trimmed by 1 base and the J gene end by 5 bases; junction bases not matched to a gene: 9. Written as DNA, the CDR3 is TGCGCCAGCAGCCAAGGTGGAAGCGGGAGGTATGACAATGAGCAGTTCTTC. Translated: CASSQGGSGRYDNEQFF.